The sequence of this TCR beta chain was determined in a study of response to subunit inactivated influenza vaccine. Study-level results: There was a suggestion from the authors that each seasonal influenza vaccination recruits few new T cells.

TCRdb analysed the RT-PCR reads with MiXCR anew, one entry per CDR3 protein. The repertoire holds just under 250,000 distinct CDR3 sequences, with over 9% as singletons. Comment on this clonotype: Antigen: not known.

This sequence was found in a man between 45 and 60 years old who received an inactivated influenza vaccine. The sample was non-naive T cells sorted from PBMCs, taken less than 15 days before vaccination.

This CDR3 is CASSLQDSFYEQYF. CDR3 DNA sequence: TGTGCCAGCAGTCTCCAAGACAGTTTCTACGAGCAGTACTTC. This chain connects TRBV28 to TRBJ2-7; the D gene is possibly TRBD1 (5 bases). V shed 5 bases and J shed 3 bases, with 14 bases lying between them. The CDR3 sequence is 14 residues long. The germline gives CDR1 MDHEN, CDR2 SYDVKM.